This T cell receptor (beta chain) was identified in a study of OX40 agonist ivuxolimab in advanced cancers. Study-wide context: The dose-escalation cohort was over 65% male, with a mean age of around 60 years, ranging about 23 to 80.

The table came from immunoSEQ multiplex PCR; TCRdb's copy has only in-frame clones and leaves some out. This table holds around 52,000 clones, 75% to 85% found once. This clone was detected once. The germline gives CDR1 SGHNT, CDR2 YENEEA. This CDR3 is 15 amino acids long. V was shortened by 8 bases and J by 2 bases, with 18 bases between the two germline ends. Sequencing used CD4+ or CD8+ T cells sorted from blood, obtained in a trial of the OX40 agonist ivuxolimab. The chain couples TRBV11-3 to TRBJ2-5; possible D gene TRBD1, 6 bases. This sequence originates from an adult with an advanced solid tumor such as melanoma, head and neck, liver or kidney cancer. The CDR3 sequence: CASLPYRDEQETQYF. For the CDR3, the DNA is TGTGCCAGCCTCCCTTACAGGGACGAGCAAGAGACCCAGTACTTC.